These 27 T cell receptor beta chains were sequenced from one sample in a study of PD-L1 blockade in urothelial cancer. Measured with immunoSEQ multiplex PCR; TCRdb has only the in-frame clones, and not every one. The sample consists of roughly 130,000 clones, approximately 84% of them appearing once. Time point described: pretreatment peripheral blood. The sample was PBMCs, taken around atezolizumab (anti-PD-L1) treatment. These receptors were taken from a man aged 50 to 59 with urothelial cancer.

The rearrangement joins TRBV28 to TRBJ1-2, with 7 positions matching TRBD1. Unmatched junction bases numbered 9, after V lost 3 bases and J lost 8 bases. The CDR3 loop spans 14 amino acids. The germline V gene has CDR1 MDHEN and CDR2 SYDVKM. The CDR3 spells CASSLEGALPGYTF. CDR3 in DNA: TGTGCCAGCAGTTTGGAGGGGGCGCTACCCGGCTACACCTTC.

This chain links TRBV20-1 with TRBJ2-7; no clear D gene. The V end was cut by 3 bases, the J end by 2 bases, with 5 bases between. The CDR3 runs to 11 residues. Germline V gene sequence: CDR1 DFQATT, CDR2 SNEGSKA (reference sequence). CDR3 bases: TGCAGTGCTAGTCGTACCTACGAGCAGTACTTC. It yields the protein CSASRTYEQYF.

This CDR3 is CASSILRATGELFF. For the CDR3, the DNA is TGTGCCAGTAGTATATTGAGGGCCACCGGGGAGCTGTTTTTT. V and J are TRBV19 and TRBJ2-2; D may be TRBD2 (5 bases). Germline V gene data show CDR1 as LNHDA and CDR2 as SQIVND (reference sequence). The CDR3 is 14 amino acids. Trimming took off 2 bases at V and 4 bases at J, with 8 bases between the two ends.

The J gene is TRBJ1-4, the V gene TRBV19, with D hard to call. Germline V gene lookup returns CDR1 LNHDA and CDR2 SQIVND (reference sequence). This CDR3 region has 13 residues. Trimming pared 2 bases from V and 4 bases from J, leaving 5 bases between. The CDR3 sequence is CASSISRNEKLFF. DNA for the CDR3: TGTGCCAGTAGTATATCCCGTAATGAAAAACTGTTTTTT.

The rearrangement uses TRBV2 and TRBJ1-3, with D hard to call. The CDR3 runs 14 residues. Trimming pared 6 bases from V and 0 bases from J, leaving 9 bases between. CDR1 is SNHLY, CDR2 FYNNEI, per germline. CDR3 in DNA: TGTGCCAGCAGCATACTGAACTCTGGAAACACCATATATTTT. It yields the protein CASSILNSGNTIYF.

The chain recombines TRBV7-9 with TRBJ2-3; D is ambiguous. Germline-derived CDR1 and CDR2 are SEHNR and FQNEAQ (reference sequence). CDR3 length: 13 residues. Trimming stripped 3 bases from V and 2 bases from J, with 6 bases between. CDR3: CASSFSNTDTQYF. In nucleotides, the CDR3 is TGTGCCAGCAGCTTTAGTAACACAGATACGCAGTATTTT.

The chain recombines TRBV7-9 with TRBJ2-5; TRBD2 aligns across 7 bases. CDR3 size: 16 residues. Germline V CDR1 and CDR2: SEHNR, FQNEAQ (reference sequence). Trimming at V came to 7 bases and at J to 5 bases, leaving 16 bases not matched to a gene. In nucleotides, the CDR3 is TGTGCCAGCATTTCGGTAGGCGGGAGTAGAGGGGAGACCCAGTACTTC. Translating it yields CASISVGGSRGETQYF.

This clone was observed at least ten times. The chain employs TRBV18 and TRBJ2-2, with a possible D match to TRBD2 (5 bases). Per germline, CDR1 KGHSH and CDR2 LQKENI. Trimming removed 1 base from V and 7 bases from J, with 7 bases in between. The length of the CDR3 is 13 residues. In DNA, the CDR3 is TGTGCCAGCTCACCACGGGAGAGCGGGGAGCTGTTTTTT. This sequence encodes CASSPRESGELFF.

The genes are TRBV7-8 and TRBJ2-1, with a weak D call TRBD2 (5 bases). The CDR3 contains 16 residues. V lost 6 bases, J lost 2 bases, and 17 bases lay in between. Germline CDR1 and CDR2: SGHVS and FQNEAQ. The CDR3 loop is CASSVRVGMTYNEQFF. CDR3 nucleotide sequence: TGTGCCAGCAGTGTCCGGGTCGGGATGACCTACAATGAGCAGTTCTTC.

V gene TRBV29-1 combines with J gene TRBJ1-1; 8 nucleotides match TRBD1. The germline CDR1 and CDR2 sequences are SQVTM and ANQGSEA. The CDR3 extends over 13 amino acids. With 5 bases clipped from V and 1 base from J, the junction kept 3 bases outside the gene matches. CDR3 bases: TGCAGCGTTAAGGGACAGGCGAACACTGAAGCTTTCTTT. This translates into CSVKGQANTEAFF.

The rearrangement uses TRBV2 and TRBJ1-1; the D gene is possibly TRBD1 (5 bases). Germline V CDR1 and CDR2: SNHLY, FYNNEI. Trimming stripped 3 bases from V and 3 bases from J, with 11 bases between. The CDR3 runs 14 residues. The CDR3, as DNA: TGTGCCAGCAGTGATGGGGGGTTTGACACTGAAGCTTTCTTT. This gives the protein CASSDGGFDTEAFF.

The genes are TRBV29-1 and TRBJ1-2, with D tentatively TRBD1 (6 bases). V gave up 8 bases and J gave up 8 bases, with 21 bases separating them. Germline values: CDR1 SQVTM, CDR2 ANQGSEA. This CDR3 region has 13 residues. CDR3 in amino acids: CSTLRGGDSGYTF. Written as DNA, the CDR3 is TGCAGCACGTTACGAGGGGGGGACTCGGGCTACACCTTC.

J is TRBJ2-1 and V is TRBV28; no firm D call. Germline CDR1 is MDHEN and CDR2 is SYDVKM. CDR3 length equals 15 residues. Trimming took off 6 bases at V and 7 bases at J, with 19 bases between the two ends. CDR3 coding DNA: TGTGCCAGCAGATTAACGATAGCACTCGGGAATGAGCAGTTCTTC. This translates into CASRLTIALGNEQFF.

The CDR3, as DNA: TGTGCCAGCAGTTTAGGGAGAAAGCCCGGGACAGGGTTATATGGCTACACCTTC. Its protein is CASSLGRKPGTGLYGYTF. The rearrangement joins TRBV27 to TRBJ1-2; TRBD1 agrees at 9 bases. The germline gives CDR1 MNHEY, CDR2 SMNVEV (reference sequence). Trimming at V came to 2 bases and at J to 5 bases, leaving 15 bases not matched to a gene. The CDR3 sequence is 18 residues long.

This clone was observed once. The chain joins TRBV2 to TRBJ2-1; TRBD2 aligns across 10 bases. Germline V lookup: CDR1 SNHLY, CDR2 FYNNEI. V was pared by 4 bases and J by 6 bases, with 12 bases of the junction left unmatched. The CDR3 extends over 17 amino acids. CDR3 DNA sequence: TGTGCCAGCAGTGGTCTTTGGGCTAGCGGGAGTCCCAATGAGCAGTTCTTC. This sequence encodes CASSGLWASGSPNEQFF. Looking up the rest from reference TRBV2 and TRBJ2-1 gives the full variable domain: EPEVTQTPSHQVTQMGQEVILRCVPISNHLYFYWYRQILGQKVEFLVSFYNNEISEKSEIFDDQFSVERPDGSNFTLKIRSTKLEDSAMYFCASSGLWASGSPNEQFFGPGTRLTVL.

The chain is built from TRBV14 and TRBJ2-1; 7 bases are shared with TRBD2. V was pared by 4 bases and J by 1 base, with 10 bases of the junction left unmatched. The CDR3 sequence is 17 residues long. The germline gives CDR1 SGHDN, CDR2 FVKESK. The CDR3 spells CASSLWTSSLSYNEQFF. DNA for the CDR3: TGTGCCAGCAGCCTCTGGACTAGTAGCTTATCCTACAATGAGCAGTTCTTC.

The chain combines TRBV11-3 with TRBJ2-6; D is possibly TRBD1 (6 bases). The germline V and J ends were trimmed by 5 bases and 2 bases, with 10 bases remaining between them. This CDR3 comprises 15 residues. Per the germline V gene, CDR1 is SGHNT and CDR2 is YENEEA. CDR3 residues: CASSKQGTGANVLTF. DNA for the CDR3: TGTGCCAGCAGCAAACAGGGAACTGGGGCCAACGTCCTGACTTTC.

This clone was seen a handful of times. This chain joins TRBV9 and TRBJ1-6, with TRBD1 as a possible D gene (5 bases). V was clipped by 0 bases and J by 7 bases, with 5 bases between them. The CDR3 has 13 residues. Germline V gene lookup returns CDR1 SGDLS and CDR2 YYNGEE. CDR3 sequence (DNA): TGTGCCAGCAGCGTAGCAGGGAATTCACCCCTCCACTTT. It codes for CASSVAGNSPLHF.

The chain uses TRBV6-1 and TRBJ1-5; perhaps TRBD1 as D (6 bases). CDR1 and CDR2 (germline): MNHNS, SASEGT. Between the trimmed V and J ends, which lost 0 bases and 9 bases, there was a span of 12 bases. The CDR3 is made up of 14 amino acids. The CDR3 DNA sequence: TGTGCCAGCAGTGAAGCGGCGGGGGGCGGGCCCCAGCATTTT. Translating gives CASSEAAGGGPQHF.

The chain combines TRBV4-1 with TRBJ2-1; unclear D gene. Germline assignment: CDR1 MGHRA and CDR2 YSYEKL. The CDR3 runs to 16 residues. V gave up 1 base and J gave up 3 bases, with 13 bases separating them. The CDR3 nucleotides read TGCGCCAGCAGCCAAGCCTCGGGTCAAAGCTACAATGAGCAGTTCTTC. This gives the protein CASSQASGQSYNEQFF.

The CDR3 DNA sequence: TGTGCCAGCAGGAAGTTTATACCGGGACAGGGATCTCATCAGCCCCAGCATTTT. Its translation: CASRKFIPGQGSHQPQHF. V is TRBV2 and J is TRBJ1-5, with 9 bases identical to TRBD1. The CDR3 runs 18 residues. The germline gives CDR1 SNHLY, CDR2 FYNNEI. The junction had 17 bases not matched to a gene; V was cut back by 6 bases and J by 5 bases.

V and J are TRBV27 and TRBJ1-5, with D uncertain. The ends were cut back, 1 base at V and 2 bases at J, with 6 bases in the middle. Per the germline V gene, CDR1 is MNHEY and CDR2 is SMNVEV (reference sequence). This CDR3 contains 14 residues. This CDR3 is CASSLLAGNQPQHF. DNA for the CDR3: TGTGCCAGCAGTTTATTGGCGGGCAATCAGCCCCAGCATTTT.

This clone was observed at least ten times. The CDR3 sequence is CASSTASGLGFQYF. The CDR3 DNA is TGTGCCAGCAGTACTGCTAGCGGGCTGGGATTCCAGTACTTC. The chain carries TRBV7-2 and TRBJ2-5, with TRBD2 identical over 8 bases. J lost 10 bases, V lost 6 bases, and 13 bases had no gene match. The germline CDR1 and CDR2 sequences are SGHTA and FQGNSA. The CDR3 sequence is 14 residues long.

This chain joins TRBV2 and TRBJ1-1; D remains ambiguous. This CDR3 comprises 13 residues. V dropped 3 bases and J dropped 6 bases, with 11 bases sitting between them. Germline V gene data show CDR1 as SNHLY and CDR2 as FYNNEI. DNA for the CDR3: TGTGCCAGCAGTGAGAGGTTTGGCGCTGAAGCTTTCTTT. This sequence encodes CASSERFGAEAFF.

The chain recombines TRBV28 with TRBJ1-5; 9 bases line up with TRBD1. V was pared by 6 bases and J by 6 bases, with 9 bases of the junction left unmatched. CDR1 is MDHEN, CDR2 SYDVKM, per germline. The CDR3 extends over 15 amino acids. The CDR3 bases are TGTGCCAGCAGCTTACTGGGACAGGGTAGTCAGCCCCAGCATTTT. It yields the protein CASSLLGQGSQPQHF.

In regard to this clone: This CDR3 is also generated by other DNA sequences in the sample. The chain has TRBV18 and TRBJ1-2, with D possibly matching TRBD1 (5 bases). Trimming stripped 3 bases from V and 6 bases from J, with 11 bases between. The CDR3 has 13 residues. The germline gives CDR1 KGHSH, CDR2 LQKENI. The CDR3 is CASSPRPGDGYTF. The CDR3, as DNA: TGTGCCAGCTCACCCCGGCCGGGGGATGGCTACACCTTC.

J is TRBJ1-1 and V is TRBV13; D gene uncertain. The ends were cut back, 2 bases at V and 0 bases at J, with 10 bases in the middle. Germline V gene sequence: CDR1 PRHDT, CDR2 FYEKMQ (reference sequence). The CDR3 totals 15 residues. CDR3 sequence: CASSLNPGLNTEAFF. The CDR3 DNA sequence: TGTGCCAGCAGCTTAAATCCAGGTCTGAACACTGAAGCTTTCTTT.